This is a list of T cell receptor beta chains from one sample in a study of response to subunit inactivated influenza vaccine. TCRdb reprocessed the RT-PCR reads with MiXCR, giving one entry per CDR3 protein. Of roughly 650,000 distinct CDR3 sequences in the sample, less than 20% are singletons; the top ten hold 9.5% to 13%. The source material was PBMCs from blood, sampled approximately 13 days after vaccination. These receptors all come from a man aged 45 to 65 who received an inactivated influenza vaccine. CDR3s include the opening cysteine and the closing phenylalanine or tryptophan. D genes are given only for firm matches. Expanded clones are given a class, and other clones once, few, many or no size at all.

clone size | J gene | V gene | D gene | CDR3 DNA | CDR3 protein
- | TRBJ2-3 | TRBV28 | - | TGTGCCAGCAGTTCCACCGGGACCCCTACAGATACGCAGTATTTT | CASSSTGTPTDTQYF
- | TRBJ2-1 | TRBV28 | - | TGTGCCAGCAGTTTATTTGGGGGAGCTGAAAACAATGAGCAGTTCTTC | CASSLFGGAENNEQFF
many | TRBJ2-7 | TRBV20-1 | - | TGCAGTGCATCGAAGGGGGGATTCTCCTACGAGCAGTACTTC | CSASKGGFSYEQYF
- | TRBJ1-1 | TRBV24-1 | - | TGTGCCACCAGTGCCGCTGACAACGGGCTGAACACTGAAGCTTTCTTT | CATSAADNGLNTEAFF
- | TRBJ2-7 | TRBV6-2/TRBV6-3 | - | TGTGCCAGCAGTTACTCCAACAGGGCCCCTTTCTACGAGCAGTACTTC | CASSYSNRAPFYEQYF
- | TRBJ2-7 | TRBV19 | - | TGTGCCAGTAGTATAACGACACTCTACGAGCAGTACTTC | CASSITTLYEQYF
- | TRBJ1-2 | TRBV24-1 | - | TGTGCCACCAGTGACCCCGTAGGTTATGGCTACACCTTC | CATSDPVGYGYTF
few | TRBJ1-1 | TRBV20-1 | - | TGCAGTGCTAGACACAAGGGAGGGTTCATGAACACTGAAGCTTTCTTT | CSARHKGGFMNTEAFF
many | TRBJ2-3 | TRBV27 | - | TGTGCCAGCAGCCTTCTTTTGCCAAGGGTCACAGATACGCAGTATTTT | CASSLLLPRVTDTQYF
few | TRBJ2-1 | TRBV7-9 | - | TGTGCCAGCAGCGCGGACGCTTACAATGAGCAGTTCTTC | CASSADAYNEQFF
few | TRBJ1-6 | TRBV10-3 | - | TGTGCCAATCGGGACACTCTGGCTAATTCACCCCTCCACTTT | CANRDTLANSPLHF
few | TRBJ2-3 | TRBV6-2/TRBV6-3 | TRBD2 | TGTGCCAGCACCCCTGAGGGACTAGCGGATACGCAGTATTTT | CASTPEGLADTQYF
many | TRBJ2-1 | TRBV7-9 | - | TGTGCCAGCAGCACTTACAGGGACAATGAGCAGTTCTTC | CASSTYRDNEQFF
many | TRBJ2-1 | TRBV4-3 | - | TGCGCCAGCAGCCAAGAACCTAGGGGCAATGAGCAGTTCTTC | CASSQEPRGNEQFF
few | TRBJ2-1 | TRBV4-1 | - | TGCGCCAGCAGCCGCTCGTTCACCGAGGGTCTTTACAATGAGCAGTTCTTC | CASSRSFTEGLYNEQFF
- | TRBJ2-5 | TRBV7-2 | TRBD2 | TGTGCCAGCAGCTTATTTGTAGCGGGGGCTCAAGAGACCCAGTACTTC | CASSLFVAGAQETQYF